The source of this TCR beta chain is a study of response to subunit inactivated influenza vaccine. This CDR3 spans 13 amino acids. The V end lost 1 base, the J end lost 5 bases, and 8 bases lay between the germline ends. CDR1 LGHNA and CDR2 YSLEER come from the germline V gene. The study, taken as a whole, reports: The authors suggested that every seasonal influenza vaccination recruits few new T cells.

The table lists this clonotype with a few counts. Its cognate antigen is unknown. Using its own MiXCR run on the RT-PCR reads, TCRdb lists one record per CDR3 protein. The sample consists of 280,000 or so distinct CDR3 sequences, about a fifth of them appearing once. This sample comprised PBMCs from blood, obtained less than 22 months after vaccination. V usage is TRBV4-3 and J usage is TRBJ2-5; D might be TRBD2 (5 bases). This receptor was identified in a man between 50 and 75 years old who received an inactivated influenza vaccine. CDR3 amino acids: CASSQATGETQYF. The DNA for the CDR3 is TGCGCCAGCAGCCAAGCTACGGGGGAGACCCAGTACTTC.